This T cell receptor beta chain emerged from a study of identical twins. General observations from the study: Researchers caution that invariant MAIT and iNKT cells could partly confound zero-insertion analyses. Fewer insertions characterized abundant cord blood beta clonotypes, whereas memory repertoires showed none.

Germline V CDR1 and CDR2: SQVTM, ANQGSEA. The ends lost 5 bases at V and 5 bases at J; junction bases unmatched: 11. This CDR3 has 15 amino acids. Worth noting for this clonotype: Its antigen is undetermined.

The donor group consisted entirely of healthy Caucasians. cDNA carried unique molecular identifiers, and a universal primer site was added by template switching. TCRdb redid the calling of the 5' RACE reads with MiXCR, one entry per CDR3 protein. Of 1,800,000 or so distinct CDR3 sequences listed, less than 35% are singletons. The chain is built from TRBV29-1 and TRBJ2-3; 9 bases map to TRBD2. This TCR was sampled from a newborn girl in good health. The sequenced material came from cord blood. This CDR3 reads CSVLPAGGALDTQYF. Here the CDR3 DNA reads TGCAGCGTTCTACCAGCGGGAGGAGCCCTAGATACGCAGTATTTT.